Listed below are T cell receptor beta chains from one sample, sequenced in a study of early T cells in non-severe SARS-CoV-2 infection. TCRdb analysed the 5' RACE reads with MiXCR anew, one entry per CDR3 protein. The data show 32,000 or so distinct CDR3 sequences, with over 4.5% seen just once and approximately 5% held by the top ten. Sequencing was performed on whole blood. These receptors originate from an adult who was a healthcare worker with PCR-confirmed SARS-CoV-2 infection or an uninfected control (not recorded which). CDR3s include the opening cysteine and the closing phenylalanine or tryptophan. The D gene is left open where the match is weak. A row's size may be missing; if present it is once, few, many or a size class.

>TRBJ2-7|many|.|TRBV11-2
TGTGCCAGCAGCTTATTATGGGGGCAGACCTACGAGCAGTACTTC
CASSLLWGQTYEQYF
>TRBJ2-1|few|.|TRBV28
TGTGCCAGCAGTCCAACGACCACTGAGCAGTTCTTC
CASSPTTTEQFF
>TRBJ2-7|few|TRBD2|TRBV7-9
TGTGCCAGCAGCCCGGGACTAGCCGGAGTCTACGAGCAGTACTTC
CASSPGLAGVYEQYF
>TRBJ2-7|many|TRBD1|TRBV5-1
TGCGCCAGTTCTATCCGTGCCGGGACAGGGTCTTACGAGCAGTACTTC
CASSIRAGTGSYEQYF
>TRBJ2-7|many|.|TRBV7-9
TGTGCCAGCAGCGTGAGGATCTACGAGCAGTACTTC
CASSVRIYEQYF
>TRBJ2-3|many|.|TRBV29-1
TGCAGCGTTGAAGATCTTCGTAGGGTGAGAGGCACAGATACGCAGTATTTT
CSVEDLRRVRGTDTQYF
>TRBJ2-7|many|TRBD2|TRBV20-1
TGCAGTGCTACCGGAGCCCCCACTAGCGGGCCGTACTACGAGCAGTACTTC
CSATGAPTSGPYYEQYF
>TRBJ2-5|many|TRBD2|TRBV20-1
TGCAGTGCTAGAGATAACCCTAGCGGGCGGCGAGAGACCCAGTACTTC
CSARDNPSGRRETQYF
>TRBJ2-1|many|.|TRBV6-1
TGTGCCAGCAGTGAACCGGAAGGTTACAATGAGCAGTTCTTC
CASSEPEGYNEQFF
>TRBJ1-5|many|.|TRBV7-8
TGTGCCAGCAGCGAGGTCCCGTGGGATCAGCCCCAGCATTTT
CASSEVPWDQPQHF
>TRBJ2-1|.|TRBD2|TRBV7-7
TGTGCTAGCAGTCCCGGGACTAGCGGGTACAATGAGCAGTTCTTC
CASSPGTSGYNEQFF
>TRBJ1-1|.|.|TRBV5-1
TGCGCCAGCAGCTATGACAACACTGAAGCTTTCTTT
CASSYDNTEAFF
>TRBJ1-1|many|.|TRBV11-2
TGTGCCAGCAGCTTAGGTTCTGATGCATGGGGAGCTTTCTTT
CASSLGSDAWGAFF
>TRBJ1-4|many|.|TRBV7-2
TGTGCCAGCAGCTTACGGGCAGGGGATGAAAAACTGTTTTTT
CASSLRAGDEKLFF
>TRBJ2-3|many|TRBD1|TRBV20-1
TGCAGTGTCAAGGGGGCTACAGATACGCAGTATTTT
CSVKGATDTQYF
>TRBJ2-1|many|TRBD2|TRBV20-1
TGCAGTGCTAGTCCCCGACTAGCGGGAGTGGATGAGCAGTTCTTC
CSASPRLAGVDEQFF
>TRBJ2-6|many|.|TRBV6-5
TGTGCCAGCAGTTACAGAGGGCCCGGGGCCAACGTCCTGACTTTC
CASSYRGPGANVLTF
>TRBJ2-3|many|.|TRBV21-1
TGTGCCAGCAGCAAGAGTAGCGGGGGGGGCACAGATACGCAGTATTTT
CASSKSSGGGTDTQYF
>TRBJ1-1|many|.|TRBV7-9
TGTGCCAGCAGCCGAGTTAGGGGGGATGAAGCTTTCTTT
CASSRVRGDEAFF
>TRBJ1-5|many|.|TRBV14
TGTGCCAGCAGCCAGGGGGGGGCGAGCAATCAGCCCCAGCATTTT
CASSQGGASNQPQHF
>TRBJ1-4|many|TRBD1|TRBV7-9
TGTGCCAGCACTCCCGGGGACAGGGATAATGAAAAACTGTTTTTT
CASTPGDRDNEKLFF
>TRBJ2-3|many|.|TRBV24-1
TGTGCCACCAGCGACAGGATCATCACAGATACGCAGTATTTT
CATSDRIITDTQYF
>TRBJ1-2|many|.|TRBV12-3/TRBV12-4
TGTGCCAGCAGTCCCAATACAGGGATAGCTGGCTACACCTTC
CASSPNTGIAGYTF
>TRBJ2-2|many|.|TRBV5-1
TGCGCCAGCAGCGTGTTGCGAGGCGGTAACACCGGGGAACTGTTTTTT
CASSVLRGGNTGELFF
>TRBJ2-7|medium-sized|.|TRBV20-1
TGCAGTGCTAGTGGGCCTTCCTACGAGCAGTACTTC
CSASGPSYEQYF
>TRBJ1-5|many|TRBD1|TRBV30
TGTGCCTGGACGTCGAAACAGGGGAGCAATCAGCCCCAGCATTTT
CAWTSKQGSNQPQHF
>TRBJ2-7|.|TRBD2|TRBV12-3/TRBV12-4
TGTGCCAGCAGTTGGAAGTCGGGGACTAGCGTCGCCTACGAGCAGTACTTC
CASSWKSGTSVAYEQYF
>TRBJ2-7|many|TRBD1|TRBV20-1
TGCAGTGCTAGGTCGGACAGGGTGGTCGAGCAGTACTTC
CSARSDRVVEQYF
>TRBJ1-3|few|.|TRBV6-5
TGTGCCAGCAGTATCAGGCTCTCTGGAAACACCATATATTTT
CASSIRLSGNTIYF
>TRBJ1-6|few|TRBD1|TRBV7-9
TGTGCCAGCAGCTTGCACCCGGGACAGACTACACCCCTCCACTTT
CASSLHPGQTTPLHF
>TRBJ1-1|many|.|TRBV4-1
TGCGCCAGCAGCCAAGATGGTAGGCCTGACAGGTCCCGGGAGGCTTTCTTT
CASSQDGRPDRSREAFF
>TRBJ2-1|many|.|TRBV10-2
TGCGCCAGCGCCCCCCCCCCAGGAACCAATGAGCAGTTCTTC
CASAPPPGTNEQFF
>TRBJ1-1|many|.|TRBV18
TGTGCCAGCTCACCACCTACAGGTGCCTGGGGCACTGAAGCTTTCTTT
CASSPPTGAWGTEAFF
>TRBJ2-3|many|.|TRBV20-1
TGCAGTGCTAGAGGTCCCCTACTGACAGATGCTAGCACAGATACGCAGTATTTT
CSARGPLLTDASTDTQYF
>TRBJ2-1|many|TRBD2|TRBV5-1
TGCGCCAGCAGCTTGGGGCCGGGACTAGCGGACAATGAGCAGTTCTTC
CASSLGPGLADNEQFF
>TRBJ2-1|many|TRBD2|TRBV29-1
TGCAGCGTTGAGGGACTAGTGGACAATGAGCAGTTCTTC
CSVEGLVDNEQFF
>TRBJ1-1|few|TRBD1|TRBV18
TGTGCCAGCTCAAGCGACAGGGTGAACACTGAAGCTTTCTTT
CASSSDRVNTEAFF
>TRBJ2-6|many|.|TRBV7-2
TGTGCCAGCAGCCGGACAGGGAGGGCCTCTGGGGCCAACGTCCTGACTTTC
CASSRTGRASGANVLTF
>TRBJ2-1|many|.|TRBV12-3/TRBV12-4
TGTGCCAGCAGTCTCTCCCAGCCGAGCTACAATGAGCAGTTCTTC
CASSLSQPSYNEQFF
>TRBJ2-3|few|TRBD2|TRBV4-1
TGCGCCAGCAGCCCCAGCCCCAATAGCGGGAGGGCCGGAGATACGCAGTATTTT
CASSPSPNSGRAGDTQYF
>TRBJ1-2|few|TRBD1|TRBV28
TGTGCCAGCCATGGACAGGGACGCTCTAACTATGGCTACACCTTC
CASHGQGRSNYGYTF
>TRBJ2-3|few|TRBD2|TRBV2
TGTGCCAGCAGGATGACATCGACAGGGACTAGCGGGAGACAAGATACGCAGTATTTT
CASRMTSTGTSGRQDTQYF
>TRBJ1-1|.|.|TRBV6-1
TGTGCCAGCCTTTGGTCGGGCAGCCTCACTGAAGCTTTCTTT
CASLWSGSLTEAFF
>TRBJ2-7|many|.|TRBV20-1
TGCAGTGCTTCCGGGACGGTTGCCTCCTACGAGCAGTACTTC
CSASGTVASYEQYF
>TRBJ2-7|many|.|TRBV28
TGTGCCAGCAGTGACTTGAACGAGCAGTACTTC
CASSDLNEQYF
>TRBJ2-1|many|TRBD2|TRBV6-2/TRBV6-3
TGTGCCAGCAGTTACTCGCCTGCGGGAGGGATCTACAATGAGCAGTTCTTC
CASSYSPAGGIYNEQFF
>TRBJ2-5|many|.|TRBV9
TGTGCCAGCAGCGTAGGGGGACCGCAAGAGACCCAGTACTTC
CASSVGGPQETQYF
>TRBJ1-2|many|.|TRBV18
TGTGCCAGCTCACCAGGGGCGGAGCGGAACTATGGCTACACCTTC
CASSPGAERNYGYTF
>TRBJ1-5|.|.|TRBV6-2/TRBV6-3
TGTGCCAGCAGCCCCGGAGGTGATGACAATCAGCCCCAGCATTTT
CASSPGGDDNQPQHF
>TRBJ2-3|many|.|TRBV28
TGTGCCAGCAGTTTTATCTCTGCAGATACGCAGTATTTT
CASSFISADTQYF
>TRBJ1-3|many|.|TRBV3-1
TGTGCCAGCAGCCAAGATATCGCAAAGGAGGCGATATATTTT
CASSQDIAKEAIYF
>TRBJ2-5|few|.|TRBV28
TGTGCCAGCAGCCATTCGAGGACAGGGAGGGGACCTTCTTTAGGTGATGCCCAGTACTTC
CASSHSRTGRGPSLGDAQYF
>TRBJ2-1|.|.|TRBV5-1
TGCGCCAGCATCGAGTCGGGCGAGCAGTTCTTC
CASIESGEQFF
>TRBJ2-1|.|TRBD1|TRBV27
TGTGCCAGCAGTCCCCGACAGGGGGCACCCCACAATGAGCAGTTCTTC
CASSPRQGAPHNEQFF
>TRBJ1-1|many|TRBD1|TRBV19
TGTGCCAGTAATGAGGGACAGGGGCGGATGAACACTGAAGCTTTCTTT
CASNEGQGRMNTEAFF
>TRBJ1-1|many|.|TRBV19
TGTGCCAGTAGGACCCAGGGAGCCACTGAAGCTTTCTTT
CASRTQGATEAFF
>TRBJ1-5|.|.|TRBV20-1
TGCAGTGCTTCCTCCCACGCGGGGAATAGCAATCAGCCCCAGCATTTT
CSASSHAGNSNQPQHF
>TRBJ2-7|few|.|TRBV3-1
TGTGCCAGCAGCCATGGCTCACTCTACGAGCAGTACTTC
CASSHGSLYEQYF
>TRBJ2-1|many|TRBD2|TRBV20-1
TGCAGTGCGAAAGGGACTAGCGGGAGGGATGTCAATGAGCAGTTCTTC
CSAKGTSGRDVNEQFF